This T cell receptor beta chain was identified in a study of shared T cell receptors in the human thymus. The method was immunoSEQ multiplex PCR; TCRdb's version includes in-frame clones alone and lacks a portion of them. The profile covers about 660,000 clones, with 70% to 90% appearing a single time and around 0.0099% taken by the ten largest. The V segment lost 5 bases and the J segment 3 bases; nucleotides outside the gene matches: 9. Germline values: CDR1 SGHTA, CDR2 FQGNSA. This CDR3 is 15 amino acids long. The data also belong to a second study, concerning human thymus T cells. That source notes: Healthy Finnish infants undergoing corrective surgery for congenital heart defects were used as donors. Corrective heart surgery yielded resections, and these provided the thymus tissue. Related research described strongly overlapping thymic repertoires in unrelated people.

The rearrangement links TRBV7-2 to TRBJ2-7, with 8 nucleotides matching TRBD2. Sample: thymocytes. The TCR originated in a boy under three years old with a congenital heart defect. The CDR3 loop is CASSPRGSGIYEQYF. DNA of the CDR3: TGTGCCAGCAGCCCGCGGGGTAGCGGGATCTACGAGCAGTACTTC.